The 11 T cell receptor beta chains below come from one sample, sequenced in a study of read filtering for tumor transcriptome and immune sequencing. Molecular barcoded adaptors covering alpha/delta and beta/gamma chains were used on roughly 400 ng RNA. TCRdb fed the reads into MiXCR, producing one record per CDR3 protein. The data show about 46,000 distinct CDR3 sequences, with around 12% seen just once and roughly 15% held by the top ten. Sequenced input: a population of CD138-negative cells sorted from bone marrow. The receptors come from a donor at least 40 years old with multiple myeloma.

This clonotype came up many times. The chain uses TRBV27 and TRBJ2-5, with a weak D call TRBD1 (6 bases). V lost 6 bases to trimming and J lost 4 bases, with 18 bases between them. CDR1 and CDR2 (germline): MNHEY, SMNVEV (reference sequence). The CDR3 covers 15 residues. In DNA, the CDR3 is TGTGCCAGCAGATTTTGGGGGCTGGGTACAGAGACCCAGTACTTC. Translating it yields CASRFWGLGTETQYF.

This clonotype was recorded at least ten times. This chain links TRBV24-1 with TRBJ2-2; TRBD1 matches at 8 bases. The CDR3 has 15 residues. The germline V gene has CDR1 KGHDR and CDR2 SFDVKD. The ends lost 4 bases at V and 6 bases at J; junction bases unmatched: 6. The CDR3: CATSDRTGLAGELFF. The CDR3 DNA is TGTGCCACCAGTGACCGGACAGGGTTGGCCGGGGAGCTGTTTTTT.

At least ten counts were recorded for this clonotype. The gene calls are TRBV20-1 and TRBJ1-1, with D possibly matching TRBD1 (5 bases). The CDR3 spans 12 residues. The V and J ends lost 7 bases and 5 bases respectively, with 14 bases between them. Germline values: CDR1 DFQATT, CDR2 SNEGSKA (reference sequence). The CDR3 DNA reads TGCAGTGTACGGCAGGGATGGACTGAAGCTTTCTTT. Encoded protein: CSVRQGWTEAFF.

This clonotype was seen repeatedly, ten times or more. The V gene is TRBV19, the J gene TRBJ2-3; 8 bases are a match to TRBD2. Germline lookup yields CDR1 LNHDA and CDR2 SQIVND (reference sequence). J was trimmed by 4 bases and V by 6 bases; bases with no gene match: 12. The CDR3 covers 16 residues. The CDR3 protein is CASRSREAGASDTQYF. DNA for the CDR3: TGTGCCAGTAGGTCAAGGGAAGCGGGGGCTTCAGATACGCAGTATTTT.

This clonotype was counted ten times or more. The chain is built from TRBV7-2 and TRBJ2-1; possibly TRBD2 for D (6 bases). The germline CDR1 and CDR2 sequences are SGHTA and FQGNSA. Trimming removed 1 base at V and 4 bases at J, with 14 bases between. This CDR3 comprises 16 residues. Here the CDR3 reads CASSLGVGSGYNEQFF. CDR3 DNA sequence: TGTGCCAGCAGCTTAGGGGTGGGTAGCGGATACAATGAGCAGTTCTTC.

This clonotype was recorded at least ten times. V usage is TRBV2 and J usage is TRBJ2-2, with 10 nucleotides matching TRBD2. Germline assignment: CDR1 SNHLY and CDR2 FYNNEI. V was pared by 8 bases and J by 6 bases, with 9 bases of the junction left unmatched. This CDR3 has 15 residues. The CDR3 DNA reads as TGTGCCAGCCGCTTAGCGGGAGGTTCGGCCGGGGAGCTGTTTTTT. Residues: CASRLAGGSAGELFF.

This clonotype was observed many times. This CDR3 reads CRPIGSSPYEQYF. DNA for the CDR3: TGCAGGCCTATAGGGAGTTCCCCCTACGAGCAGTACTTC. The chain couples TRBV20-1 to TRBJ2-7; D possibly corresponds to TRBD2 (5 bases). Germline CDR1 is DFQATT and CDR2 is SNEGSKA (reference sequence). This CDR3 region has 13 residues.

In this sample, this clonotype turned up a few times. CDR3 in amino acids: CASSSSGRVGDTQYF. In DNA form, the CDR3 reads TGTGCCAGTAGTAGTTCCGGCAGGGTGGGCGATACGCAGTATTTT. The V gene is TRBV19, the J gene TRBJ2-3; TRBD1 might be the D (5 bases). The V and J ends lost 4 bases and 6 bases respectively, with 17 bases between them. The CDR3 extends over 15 amino acids. Germline CDR1 is LNHDA and CDR2 is SQIVND (reference sequence).

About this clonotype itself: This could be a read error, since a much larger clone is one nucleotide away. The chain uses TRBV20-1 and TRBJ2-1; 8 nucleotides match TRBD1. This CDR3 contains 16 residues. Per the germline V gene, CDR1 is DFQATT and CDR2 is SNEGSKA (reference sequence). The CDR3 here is CSARDSTRGPYSEQFF. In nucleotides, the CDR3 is TGCAGTGCTAGAGACTCAACCAGGGGGCCCTACAGTGAGCAGTTCTTC.

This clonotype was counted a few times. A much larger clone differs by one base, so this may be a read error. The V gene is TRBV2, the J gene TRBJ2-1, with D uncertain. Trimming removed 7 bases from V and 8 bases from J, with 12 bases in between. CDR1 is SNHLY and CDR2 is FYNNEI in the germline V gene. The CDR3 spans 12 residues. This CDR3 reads CASNWPADEQFF. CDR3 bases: TGTGCCAGCAACTGGCCTGCCGATGAGCAGTTCTTC. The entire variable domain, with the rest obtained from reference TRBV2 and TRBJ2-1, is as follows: EPEVTQTPSHQVTQMGQEVILRCVPISNHLYFYWYRQILGQKVEFLVSFYNNEISEKSEIFDDQFSVERPDGSNFTLKIRSTKLEDSAMYFCASNWPADEQFFGPGTRLTVL.

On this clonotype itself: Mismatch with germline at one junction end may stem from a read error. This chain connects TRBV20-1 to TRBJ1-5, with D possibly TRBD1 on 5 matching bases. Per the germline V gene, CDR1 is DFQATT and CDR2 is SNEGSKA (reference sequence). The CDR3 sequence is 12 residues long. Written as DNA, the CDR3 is TGCTGTGCCTCAAGGGGCAATCAGCCCCAGCACTTT. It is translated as CCASRGNQPQHF.